Below, one T cell receptor (beta chain) is given with its context. Its antigen is currently unknown. The CDR3 runs to 14 residues. Germline V lookup: CDR1 LNHDA, CDR2 SQIVND (reference sequence). The V end was cut by 9 bases, the J end by 2 bases, with 13 bases between. The sample is drawn from a study of vaccination effects on CD4 cells after COVID-19. Overall study context: After expansion with viral peptide pools in the ViraFEST assay, antigen-specific CD4+ T cells were sequenced. A couple of convalescent donors provided samples 16 days and one week before vaccination.

Repertoires were generated with immunoSEQ multiplex PCR, while TCRdb's copy carries only in-frame clones and drops some. This table holds tens of thousands of clones, roughly four fifths found once. Culture proceeded for 10 days, and CD4+ T cells were then isolated. By PCR, the person was confirmed to have had SARS-CoV-2 infection between March and December 2020. This clonotype originated in a human donor who had a prior SARS-CoV-2 infection. V is TRBV19 and J is TRBJ2-2; D uncertain. Sequenced here: CD4+ T cells from PBMCs cultured without peptide, sampled before COVID-19 vaccination. CDR3 protein: CASSRQPNTGELFF. Here the CDR3 DNA reads TGTGCCAGCTCGAGGCAACCAAACACCGGGGAGCTGTTTTTT.